The 4 T cell receptor beta chains listed next were all sequenced from one sample in a study of blood T cell repertoires in COVID-19. Measured with immunoSEQ multiplex PCR; TCRdb has only the in-frame clones, and not every one. The top ten clones hold more than 1.2% of a sample with about 230,000 clones, around 80% of them seen once. Sequenced material: peripheral blood. The origin of the receptors is a middle-aged woman who had recovered from COVID-19.

The chain has TRBV5-6 and TRBJ1-6, with 7 bases that match TRBD1. The CDR3 totals 16 residues. V shed 1 base and J 5 bases; nucleotides not matched to a gene: 6. CDR1 is SGHDT and CDR2 is YYEEEE in the germline V gene. CDR3 loop: CASSLRTGSHNSPLHF. The CDR3 nucleotides read TGTGCCAGCAGCTTGCGGACAGGATCTCATAATTCACCCCTCCACTTT.

The V gene is TRBV6-2 or TRBV6-3, the J gene TRBJ1-3, with 11 positions matching TRBD1. The germline V gene has CDR1 MNHEY and CDR2 SVGEGT. This CDR3 comprises 18 residues. V shed 0 bases and J 0 bases; nucleotides not matched to a gene: 4. The CDR3, as DNA: TGTGCCAGCAGTTACTCCGGACAGGGGGCCTTCTCTGGAAACACCATATATTTT. It codes for CASSYSGQGAFSGNTIYF.

CDR3 in amino acids: CASSRTRTGLLLEQYF. Here the CDR3 DNA reads TGTGCCAGCAGCCGTACGAGGACAGGGCTACTACTCGAGCAGTACTTC. This chain joins TRBV11-3 and TRBJ2-7, with 8 nucleotides matching TRBD1. Germline values: CDR1 SGHNT, CDR2 YENEEA. J gave up 6 bases and V 5 bases, and 15 bases lay outside the gene matches. This CDR3 contains 16 residues.

V and J are TRBV5-1 and TRBJ1-1; no reliable D call. The CDR3 loop spans 12 amino acids. V was pared by 5 bases and J by 7 bases, with 12 bases between. Germline V CDR1 and CDR2: SGHRS, YFSETQ. CDR3 sequence (DNA): TGCGCCAGCAGAGACACTCAGAGTGAAGCTTTCTTT. Translation gives CASRDTQSEAFF.